The present T cell receptor (beta chain) was sequenced within a study of long-term antiretroviral therapy in people with HIV. Study findings and constraints: Gathering of blood took place between about 2003 and 2017, possibly under older ART regimens.

None of the participants with HIV were treated outside the United States. The run of the v3.0 immunoSEQ assay was at survey level. Measured with immunoSEQ multiplex PCR; TCRdb has only the in-frame clones, and not every one. This table holds approximately 14,000 clones, 75% to 90% found once. To note about this clone: No antigen is known for it.

In germline, CDR1 is SNHLY, CDR2 FYNNEI. Between the trimmed V and J ends, which lost 7 bases and 0 bases, there was a span of 20 bases. This CDR3 is 17 amino acids long. The sample in question was unsorted PBMCs, obtained 3.2 years before starting antiretroviral therapy. The TCR originated in a man aged 35 to 55 with HIV. V and J are TRBV2 and TRBJ2-3; D might be TRBD1 (6 bases). The CDR3 is CASNSSPQGHSTDTQYF. In DNA, the CDR3 is TGTGCCAGCAATTCTTCCCCCCAGGGACATAGCACAGATACGCAGTATTTT.